What follows are 27 T cell receptor beta chains derived from one specimen sequenced in a study of breast tumors, draining lymph nodes, adjacent tissues. Samples came from axillary lymph nodes draining the breast cancer. TCRdb called the multiplex PCR reads again in MiXCR, with one record for every CDR3 protein. The sample has roughly 80,000 distinct CDR3 sequences, roughly a fifth seen once. The sample was axillary lymph node tissue. These receptors were collected from a female donor with breast cancer. Some clones in this sample may be carry-over from other donors' samples.

This clonotype occurred many times. This chain's CDR3 is CASSVQSGTDTQYF. Written as DNA, the CDR3 is TGTGCCAGCAGCGTACAGAGCGGCACAGATACGCAGTATTTT. The chain is built from TRBV9 and TRBJ2-3; D gene uncertain. The germline gives CDR1 SGDLS, CDR2 YYNGEE. Trimming left V 1 base short and J 1 base short, with 7 bases between. This CDR3 has 14 amino acids.

This clonotype was seen only a few times. A read error may be the cause here, since a much bigger clone is one base away. This rearrangement joins TRBV20-1 to TRBJ2-7, with TRBD1 identical over 8 bases. CDR3 size: 13 residues. Germline V gene data show CDR1 as DFQATT and CDR2 as SNEGSKA (reference sequence). The CDR3 here is CGARTGGSYEQYF. The CDR3 nucleotides read TGCGGTGCTAGAACAGGGGGCTCCTACGAGCAGTACTTC.

This clonotype was recorded at least ten times. This chain joins TRBV2 and TRBJ2-7, with D tentatively TRBD2 (6 bases). Germline V lookup: CDR1 SNHLY, CDR2 FYNNEI. Trimming removed 8 bases from V and 4 bases from J, with 15 bases in between. CDR3 length: 13 amino acids. CDR3 sequence: CASGFGGTYEQYF. Written as DNA, the CDR3 is TGTGCCAGCGGATTCGGGGGAACTTACGAGCAGTACTTC.

This clonotype showed up many times. The chain uses TRBV5-1 and TRBJ1-2; possible D gene TRBD1, 6 bases. Looked up from germline, CDR1 is SGHRS and CDR2 is YFSETQ. CDR3 size: 13 residues. V was clipped by 4 bases and J by 2 bases, with 9 bases between them. This chain's CDR3 is CASSTTGNYGYTF. CDR3 DNA sequence: TGCGCCAGCAGCACAACAGGGAACTATGGCTACACCTTC.

This clonotype was recorded at least ten times. The V and J genes are TRBV20-1 and TRBJ2-1, with D hard to call. CDR1 is DFQATT, CDR2 SNEGSKA, per germline (reference sequence). The V gene lost 3 bases and the J gene lost 6 bases, with 12 bases spanning the gap. The CDR3 length is 13 residues. CDR3 coding DNA: TGCAGTGCTAGGCGGCAGATAGCCAATGAGCAGTTCTTC. This encodes CSARRQIANEQFF.

This clonotype was found many times. CDR3 nucleotides: TGTGCCAGCAGGGGCGGCCCTAGCACCGGGGAGCTGTTTTTT. Protein: CASRGGPSTGELFF. This chain joins TRBV5-4 and TRBJ2-2; D uncertain. CDR3 size: 14 residues. Trimming shortened V by 5 bases and J by 4 bases, and 12 bases separated the two germline ends. CDR1 SGHNT and CDR2 YYREEE come from the germline V gene (reference sequence).

As concerns this clonotype: Relative to the germline gene, one junction end is altered; a read error may explain this. This chain joins TRBV27 and TRBJ2-7; D tentatively fits TRBD1 or TRBD2 (5 bases each). Per germline, CDR1 MNHEY and CDR2 SMNVEV (reference sequence). The CDR3 covers 15 residues. The CDR3 nucleotides read TGTGCCAGCAGTTTATCGAGGGGCTTTGGGAGTTGGCAGCACTTC. Translated: CASSLSRGFGSWQHF.

In this sample, this clonotype turned up a few times. An end of the junction differs from the germline gene, which may be a read error. The chain couples TRBV20-1 to TRBJ2-6; 8 nucleotides agree with TRBD1. This CDR3 region has 15 residues. Germline V lookup: CDR1 DFQATT, CDR2 SNEGSKA (reference sequence). DNA of the CDR3: TGCAGTGCCAGGACAGGGTACTCTAGGGCCAACGTCCTGACTTTC. Amino acids: CSARTGYSRANVLTF.

This clonotype was counted many times. The V and J genes are TRBV6-5 and TRBJ1-5; weak D call: TRBD1 (5 bases). CDR3 length: 16 residues. The V gene's germline CDR1 is MNHEY and CDR2 SVGAGI. The V gene lost 0 bases and the J gene lost 4 bases, with 13 bases spanning the gap. Written as DNA, the CDR3 is TGTGCCAGCAGTTACTCCGCGATAGGGACGAATCAGCCCCAGCATTTT. This codes for CASSYSAIGTNQPQHF.

This clonotype was counted between two and nine times. CDR3 residues: CASSQVHSNQPQHF. CDR3 DNA sequence: TGTGCCAGCAGCCAAGTTCACAGCAATCAGCCCCAGCATTTT. The V gene is TRBV3-1, the J gene TRBJ1-5; unclear D gene. The germline V gene has CDR1 LGHDT and CDR2 YNNKEL (reference sequence). Deletions cut 1 base from V and 1 base from J, with 5 bases between. The CDR3 totals 14 residues.

This clonotype was seen a handful of times. The chain has TRBV12-3 or TRBV12-4 and TRBJ1-4; a possible D gene is TRBD1 (5 bases). CDR3 length: 15 amino acids. The V gene lost 7 bases and the J gene lost 0 bases, with 12 bases spanning the gap. The CDR3 reads CASTWGGATNEKLFF. In DNA, the CDR3 is TGTGCCAGCACTTGGGGGGGGGCAACTAATGAAAAACTGTTTTTT.

This clonotype was detected ten times or more. The chain couples TRBV12-3 or TRBV12-4 to TRBJ1-5, with a tentative D call TRBD1 (6 bases). The CDR3 length is 15 residues. V was trimmed by 5 bases and J by 4 bases, leaving 15 bases between them. CDR3 protein: CASSPSTGPNQPQHF. As DNA, the CDR3 is TGTGCCAGCAGTCCGTCGACAGGCCCGAATCAGCCCCAGCATTTT.

Many counts were recorded for this clonotype. The CDR3 reads CASSLSSNQPQHF. The CDR3 nucleotides are TGTGCCAGCAGCTTAAGTAGCAATCAGCCCCAGCATTTT. The V call is TRBV7-9, the J call TRBJ1-5; no reliable D call. The germline V gene encodes CDR1 SEHNR and CDR2 FQNEAQ (reference sequence). The CDR3 has 13 amino acids. V dropped 2 bases and J dropped 0 bases, with 2 bases sitting between them.

This clonotype occurred many times. The V call is TRBV20-1, the J call TRBJ2-7, with D possibly TRBD2 on 5 matching bases. This CDR3 region has 13 residues. The V end lost 6 bases, the J end lost 3 bases, and 15 bases lay between the germline ends. CDR1 DFQATT and CDR2 SNEGSKA come from the germline V gene (reference sequence). The CDR3 reads CSALLASSYEQYF. The CDR3 DNA reads TGCAGTGCCCTTTTGGCTAGCAGCTACGAGCAGTACTTC.

The sample holds many counts of this clonotype. The CDR3 sequence is CASSVGSGELFF. The CDR3 nucleotides read TGTGCCAGCAGCGTTGGGAGCGGGGAGCTGTTTTTT. The genes are TRBV12-3 or TRBV12-4 and TRBJ2-2; D is possibly TRBD2 (5 bases). The CDR3 has 12 amino acids. V shed 6 bases and J shed 7 bases, with 9 bases lying between them.

This clonotype was picked up many times. V gene TRBV7-9 combines with J gene TRBJ2-1; unclear D gene. Trimming shortened V by 4 bases and J by 0 bases, and 7 bases separated the two germline ends. CDR3 size: 14 residues. CDR1 SEHNR and CDR2 FQNEAQ come from the germline V gene (reference sequence). For the CDR3, the DNA is TGTGCCAGCAGCTCCGGTCTCTCCTACAATGAGCAGTTCTTC. This translates into CASSSGLSYNEQFF.

This clonotype was seen at least ten times. This rearrangement joins TRBV4-2 to TRBJ2-1; the match to TRBD2 covers 9 bases. V was pared by 0 bases and J by 9 bases, with 15 bases of the junction left unmatched. This CDR3 is built from 18 residues. Germline V lookup: CDR1 LGHNA, CDR2 YNFKEQ. The CDR3 loop is CASSQDSIGGLASGEQFF. CDR3 nucleotides: TGTGCCAGCAGCCAAGATAGTATAGGGGGACTAGCTAGTGGTGAGCAGTTCTTC.

The chain couples TRBV28 to TRBJ2-7; 10 nucleotides match TRBD1. Germline CDR1 and CDR2: MDHEN and SYDVKM. This CDR3 has 14 residues. V gave up 7 bases and J gave up 5 bases; unmatched junction bases: 8. The CDR3 DNA sequence: TGTGCCAGCATCACCGGGACAGGGGCTCACGAGCAGTACTTC. It is translated as CASITGTGAHEQYF.

A few counts support this clonotype. In nucleotides, the CDR3 is TGTGCCAGTGTCCAGGGTGTCACTGAAAAACTGTTTTTT. Protein product: CASVQGVTEKLFF. V gene TRBV28 combines with J gene TRBJ1-4, with D possibly matching TRBD1 (5 bases). Germline V gene sequence: CDR1 MDHEN, CDR2 SYDVKM. Trimming pared 9 bases from V and 7 bases from J, leaving 15 bases between. This CDR3 spans 13 amino acids.

This clonotype has ten or more counts. The chain has TRBV3-1 and TRBJ2-3; D remains unclear. Germline loops: CDR1 LGHDT, CDR2 YNNKEL (reference sequence). V was cut by 6 bases and J by 1 base, with 11 bases left in between. This CDR3 contains 14 residues. The CDR3 loop reads CASSQRVGTDTQYF. The CDR3 DNA is TGTGCCAGCAGTCAACGGGTTGGCACAGATACGCAGTATTTT.

This clonotype has just a few counts. Given a much more abundant clone one base away, this may be a read error. The CDR3 DNA reads TGTGCCATCAGTAAACAAACAGGGGGGAATGGCTACACCTTC. Its translation: CAISKQTGGNGYTF. V and J are TRBV10-3 and TRBJ1-2, with TRBD1 identical over 8 bases. V shed 5 bases, J shed 6 bases, and the junction held 8 bases outside the gene matches. The CDR3 has 14 amino acids. CDR1 is ENHRY, CDR2 SYGVKD, per germline.

This clonotype was picked up many times. The chain links TRBV11-1 to TRBJ2-1; TRBD2 matches at 8 bases. The junction had 18 bases not matched to a gene; V was cut back by 5 bases and J by 6 bases. Germline CDR1 and CDR2: SGHAT and FQDESV (reference sequence). The CDR3 has 18 amino acids. The CDR3 DNA sequence: TGTGCCAGCAGCCCCGGGACTAGGGTAGCCAGGGGTTTCAATGAGCAGTTCTTC. Translated, it gives CASSPGTRVARGFNEQFF.

The chain recombines TRBV7-9 with TRBJ2-7; D gene uncertain. Germline lookup yields CDR1 SEHNR and CDR2 FQNEAQ (reference sequence). The CDR3 is 16 residues long. V lost 5 bases, J lost 1 base, and 18 bases lay in between. The CDR3: CASSHSGSLGSYEQYF. The CDR3 DNA sequence: TGTGCCAGCAGCCACTCTGGGTCCCTGGGATCCTACGAGCAGTACTTC.

In this sample, this clonotype turned up a few times. V usage is TRBV27 and J usage is TRBJ2-1; either TRBD1 or TRBD2 may fit D (6 bases each). Germline CDR1 is MNHEY and CDR2 is SMNVEV (reference sequence). Trimming removed 4 bases at V and 0 bases at J, with 16 bases between. The CDR3 is 17 residues long. The CDR3 loop reads CASSSPKGGSSYNEQFF. The CDR3 DNA reads TGTGCCAGCAGTTCCCCCAAGGGGGGAAGCTCCTACAATGAGCAGTTCTTC.

Many counts were recorded for this clonotype. This sequence joins TRBV6-2 or TRBV6-3 and TRBJ1-2; no definite D call. The CDR3 sequence is 14 residues long. CDR1 is MNHEY, CDR2 SVGEGT, per germline. The germline V and J ends were trimmed by 2 bases and 5 bases, with 12 bases remaining between them. The CDR3 reads CASSYAGLSYGYTF. For the CDR3, the DNA is TGTGCCAGCAGTTACGCGGGGTTGTCGTATGGCTACACCTTC.

This clonotype was observed many times. The V call is TRBV20-1, the J call TRBJ2-7, with a weak D call TRBD1 (5 bases). The CDR3 spans 14 residues. The germline CDR1 and CDR2 sequences are DFQATT and SNEGSKA (reference sequence). Trimming cost V 1 base and J 5 bases, with 15 bases left between them. As DNA, the CDR3 is TGCAGTGCTAGAGGGCCACAGGTCCCCAACGAGCAGTACTTC. Translation gives CSARGPQVPNEQYF.

On this clonotype itself: A read error is possible here, since a much larger clone lies one base away. As the CDR3 is not closed by the conserved phenylalanine or tryptophan, this likely results from a read error. The CDR3 DNA reads TGTGCCAGCAGCTGGGGGGCCGGGGAGCTGTTTCTT. Translation: CASSWGAGELFL. The chain employs TRBV5-4 and TRBJ2-2, with D perhaps matching TRBD2 (6 bases). The length of the CDR3 is 12 residues. Trimming took off 3 bases at V and 6 bases at J, with 6 bases between the two ends. CDR1 is SGHNT, CDR2 YYREEE, per germline (reference sequence).